Each of the 2 T cell receptor beta chains below was sequenced from the same sample in a study of cytomegalovirus exposure and HLA in healthy donors. PCR involved 60 Vbeta and 13 Jbeta primers. The assay was immunoSEQ multiplex PCR, and TCRdb's table has in-frame clones only and misses some. In the table there are over 40,000 clones, roughly 76% of which are singletons. Sequencing used PBMCs. These receptors all stem from a woman between 40 and 50 years old in good health and CMV-seropositive.

In this sample, this clone turned up a few times. V and J are TRBV13 and TRBJ1-6, with 7 bases aligning to TRBD1. The germline CDR1 and CDR2 sequences are PRHDT and FYEKMQ (reference sequence). This CDR3 region has 15 residues. V trimming: 5 bases; J trimming: 7 bases; junction bases outside the gene matches: 8. The CDR3 nucleotides read TGTGCCAGCAGCCCACGACAGGGTTTGAATTCACCCCTCCACTTT. Protein: CASSPRQGLNSPLHF.

The chain joins TRBV5-1 to TRBJ2-1, with 8 positions matching TRBD2. The CDR3 sequence is 14 residues long. From germline, CDR1 is SGHRS and CDR2 YFSETQ. V dropped 2 bases and J dropped 8; count of bases not matched to a gene: 6. This CDR3 reads CASSLAGDPHEQFF. The CDR3 DNA is TGCGCCAGCAGCTTAGCGGGGGATCCCCATGAGCAGTTCTTC.